One sample yielded the 26 T cell receptor beta chains listed below, sequenced in a study of OX40 agonist ivuxolimab in advanced cancers. The method was immunoSEQ multiplex PCR; TCRdb's version includes in-frame clones alone and lacks a portion of them. This sample carries about 72,000 clones, 75% to 90% of them seen once, and the ten largest clones take 0.94%. Sample: CD4+ or CD8+ T cells sorted from blood, taken in a trial of the OX40 agonist ivuxolimab. The origin of the receptors is an adult with an advanced solid tumor such as melanoma, head and neck, liver or kidney cancer.

The chain has TRBV19 and TRBJ1-2; no firm D call. There are 12 residues in the CDR3. Trimming removed 3 bases at V and 2 bases at J, with 4 bases between. Germline V lookup: CDR1 LNHDA, CDR2 SQIVND (reference sequence). In DNA, the CDR3 is TGTGCCAGTAGTATTTTAAACTATGGCTACACCTTC. This translates into CASSILNYGYTF.

The rearrangement uses TRBV4-1 and TRBJ1-3, with D maybe TRBD1 (5 bases). V was shortened by 0 bases and J by 0 bases, with 21 bases between the two germline ends. This CDR3 is built from 20 residues. Germline V gives CDR1 MGHRA, CDR2 YSYEKL. CDR3 sequence: CASSQEGGVWVPFSGNTIYF. In nucleotides, the CDR3 is TGCGCCAGCAGCCAAGAGGGGGGAGTGTGGGTCCCCTTCTCTGGAAACACCATATATTTT.

V and J are TRBV11-2 and TRBJ2-1, with unresolved D. V was clipped by 1 base and J by 4 bases, with 5 bases between them. Germline CDR1 SGHAT, CDR2 FQNNGV. This CDR3 region has 13 residues. For the CDR3, the DNA is TGTGCCAGCAGCTTAGCTCGTTACAATGAGCAGTTCTTC. This codes for CASSLARYNEQFF.

The chain links TRBV7-9 to TRBJ2-2, with 8 bases that match TRBD1. J lost 7 bases, V lost 5 bases, and 6 bases had no gene match. CDR1 and CDR2 (germline): SEHNR, FQNEAQ (reference sequence). The CDR3 runs 14 residues. This CDR3 reads CASSTGQGIGELFF. The CDR3 DNA is TGTGCCAGCAGCACCGGACAGGGAATCGGGGAGCTGTTTTTT.

The chain uses TRBV19 and TRBJ2-7; a possible D gene is TRBD1 (5 bases). Germline values: CDR1 LNHDA, CDR2 SQIVND (reference sequence). CDR3 length: 13 amino acids. Trimming stripped 6 bases from V and 0 bases from J, with 9 bases between. The CDR3 sequence is CASSNRHSYEQYF. In nucleotides, the CDR3 is TGTGCCAGTAGCAACAGGCACTCCTACGAGCAGTACTTC. Together with reference TRBV19 and TRBJ2-7, the CDR3 gives the full variable domain: DGGITQSPKYLFRKEGQNVTLSCEQNLNHDAMYWYRQDPGQGLRLIYYSQIVNDFQKGDIAEGYSVSREKKESFPLTVTSAQKNPTAFYLCASSNRHSYEQYFGPGTRLTVT.

The chain combines TRBV11-2 with TRBJ2-3; D may be TRBD2 (6 bases). Germline CDR1 and CDR2: SGHAT and FQNNGV. The CDR3 runs to 14 residues. V was shortened by 5 bases and J by 6 bases, with 15 bases between the two germline ends. In DNA form, the CDR3 reads TGTGCCAGCAGCCCCTCGACCGCGGGGGATACGCAGTATTTT. Protein sequence: CASSPSTAGDTQYF.

Remarks on this clone: Germline and junction disagree at one end, which may indicate a read error. This rearrangement joins TRBV11-3 to TRBJ1-1; D perhaps matches TRBD1 (6 bases). There are 14 residues in the CDR3. CDR1 is SGHNT and CDR2 is YENEEA in the germline V gene. The CDR3 region has the DNA TGTGCCAGCAGGTTAGGGGGGGTGAACACTGAAGCTTTCTTT. This gives the protein CASRLGGVNTEAFF. Full variable domain (rest looked up from reference TRBV11-3 and TRBJ1-1): EAGVVQSPRYKIIEKKQPVAFWCNPISGHNTLYWYLQNLGQGPELLIRYENEEAVDDSQLPKDRFSAERLKGVDSTLKIQPAELGDSAVYLCASRLGGVNTEAFFGQGTRLTVV.

This clone has a handful of counts. V gene TRBV19 combines with J gene TRBJ2-2; TRBD1 matches at 10 bases. The CDR3 sequence is 14 residues long. From germline, CDR1 is LNHDA and CDR2 SQIVND (reference sequence). J lost 5 bases, V lost 8 bases, and 5 bases had no gene match. As DNA, the CDR3 is TGTGCCAGTGAGCGGACAGGGGGAACCGGGGAGCTGTTTTTT. It translates to CASERTGGTGELFF.

V is TRBV6-1 and J is TRBJ1-5; the D is unclear. Germline lookup yields CDR1 MNHNS and CDR2 SASEGT. This CDR3 contains 13 residues. The V end lost 4 bases, the J end lost 4 bases, and 8 bases lay between the germline ends. In DNA form, the CDR3 reads TGTGCCAGCAGTGTCTCGGAGAATCAGCCCCAGCATTTT. Amino acids: CASSVSENQPQHF.

This chain uses TRBV7-3 with TRBJ2-2; D is undetermined. With 5 bases removed from V and 6 bases from J, the gap between germline ends came to 25 bases. This CDR3 is built from 18 residues. Germline V gives CDR1 SGHTA, CDR2 FQGTGA. The CDR3 DNA reads as TGTGCCAGCAGCCAGGACCCCCCCAGGATCGGGTCGGCCGGGGAGCTGTTTTTT. Translated: CASSQDPPRIGSAGELFF.

The genes are TRBV5-1 and TRBJ1-1; 9 nucleotides line up with TRBD1. The CDR3 length is 13 residues. Germline V gene lookup returns CDR1 SGHRS and CDR2 YFSETQ. The trim removed 0 bases at V and 7 bases at J, leaving 1 base unmatched. The DNA for the CDR3 is TGCGCCAGCAGCTTGGGGGACAGGGATGAAGCTTTCTTT. This translates into CASSLGDRDEAFF.

The CDR3 is CASEGTVNTGELFF. The CDR3 DNA reads as TGTGCCAGCGAAGGGACAGTAAACACCGGGGAGCTGTTTTTT. The J gene is TRBJ2-2, the V gene TRBV28; TRBD1 agrees at 7 bases. The CDR3 consists of 14 residues. Trimming cost V 8 bases and J 2 bases; bases outside gene matches: 5. CDR1 and CDR2 (germline): MDHEN, SYDVKM.

This chain uses TRBV2 with TRBJ2-5, with D perhaps matching TRBD2 (7 bases). The germline CDR1 and CDR2 sequences are SNHLY and FYNNEI. The CDR3 has 13 amino acids. V lost 6 bases, J lost 4 bases, and 12 bases lay in between. The CDR3 sequence: CASRGGGGETQYF. The CDR3 region has the DNA TGTGCCAGCAGGGGCGGGGGCGGAGAGACCCAGTACTTC.

The chain joins TRBV5-1 to TRBJ2-5; perhaps TRBD1 as D (6 bases). Germline V lookup: CDR1 SGHRS, CDR2 YFSETQ. This CDR3 spans 13 amino acids. Deletions cut 2 bases from V and 5 bases from J, with 10 bases between. The CDR3 region is CASSFPGEETQYF. The CDR3 region has the DNA TGCGCCAGCAGCTTTCCAGGGGAGGAGACCCAGTACTTC.

This chain joins TRBV29-1 and TRBJ1-5; no clear D. Germline V gene sequence: CDR1 SQVTM, CDR2 ANQGSEA. The CDR3 sequence is 14 residues long. V lost 7 bases to trimming and J lost 4 bases, with 17 bases between them. Here the CDR3 reads CSAKTDGENQPQHF. The DNA of the CDR3 is TGCAGCGCGAAGACGGACGGAGAAAATCAGCCCCAGCATTTT. The whole variable domain, remainder taken from reference TRBV29-1 and TRBJ1-5, is SAVISQKPSRDICQRGTSLTIQCQVDSQVTMMFWYRQQPGQSLTLIATANQGSEATYESGFVIDKFPISRPNLTFSTLTVSNMSPEDSSIYLCSAKTDGENQPQHFGDGTRLSIL.

On this clone itself: At one end, the junction sequence differs from germline, possibly due to a read error. The J gene is TRBJ2-1, the V gene TRBV7-7; D tentatively fits TRBD1 or TRBD2 (6 bases each). Germline CDR1 reads SSHAT; CDR2 reads FNYEAQ (reference sequence). This CDR3 is 15 amino acids long. This CDR3 reads CASSLEGGSYNEQFF. DNA of the CDR3: TGTGCTAGCAGCTTAGAGGGGGGCTCCTACAATGAGCAGTTCTTC. The full variable domain, its missing parts supplied by reference TRBV7-7 and TRBJ2-1, is GAGVSQSPRYKVTKRGQDVTLRCDPISSHATLYWYQQALGQGPEFLTYFNYEAQPDKSGLPSDRFSAERPEGSISTLTIQRTEQRDSAMYRCASSLEGGSYNEQFFGPGTRLTVL.

The rearrangement joins TRBV10-3 to TRBJ2-3, with 15 bases aligning to TRBD2. Trimming removed 2 bases from V and 1 base from J; junction bases left unmatched: 7. This CDR3 is built from 19 residues. The germline V gene has CDR1 ENHRY and CDR2 SYGVKD. The CDR3 loop reads CAISEPRGLAGGGTDTQYF. DNA of the CDR3: TGTGCCATCAGTGAGCCCCGAGGACTAGCGGGAGGGGGCACAGATACGCAGTATTTT.

This clone showed up just a few times. Other DNA sequences in the sample encode the same CDR3. The CDR3 coding sequence is TGTGCCAGCTCACCAGGGGAGGGCTACGAGCAGTACTTC. Translated: CASSPGEGYEQYF. J is TRBJ2-7 and V is TRBV18, with 7 nucleotides matching TRBD2. The germline V gene encodes CDR1 KGHSH and CDR2 LQKENI. J was trimmed by 3 bases and V by 2 bases; bases with no gene match: 1. The CDR3 totals 13 residues.

This clone was picked up one time. The chain carries TRBV29-1 and TRBJ1-5; 8 nucleotides align to TRBD1. This CDR3 comprises 14 residues. The junction had 10 bases not matched to a gene; V was cut back by 5 bases and J by 7 bases. Per germline, CDR1 SQVTM and CDR2 ANQGSEA. CDR3 protein: CSVRGQGAIQPQHF. The DNA of the CDR3 is TGCAGCGTTCGAGGGCAGGGGGCAATCCAGCCCCAGCATTTT. Supplemented by reference TRBV29-1 and TRBJ1-5, the full variable domain reads SAVISQKPSRDICQRGTSLTIQCQVDSQVTMMFWYRQQPGQSLTLIATANQGSEATYESGFVIDKFPISRPNLTFSTLTVSNMSPEDSSIYLCSVRGQGAIQPQHFGDGTRLSIL.

The chain recombines TRBV30 with TRBJ2-2; no clear D. The germline V gene encodes CDR1 GTSNPN and CDR2 SVGIG (reference sequence). This CDR3 has 14 residues. V lost 3 bases and J 1 base, leaving 9 bases between the germline ends. The DNA of the CDR3 is TGTGCCTGGAGAGGCCCTGAGAACACCGGGGAGCTGTTTTTT. The encoded protein is CAWRGPENTGELFF.

In this sample, this clone turned up once. The identical CDR3 is also encoded by other nucleotide sequences in the sample. The chain uses TRBV5-1 and TRBJ2-5; D gene ambiguous. The CDR3 consists of 14 residues. In germline, CDR1 is SGHRS, CDR2 YFSETQ. V was shortened by 0 bases and J by 1 base, with 7 bases between the two germline ends. The CDR3 region has the DNA TGCGCCAGCAGCTTGGCGCCAGCCCAAGAGACCCAGTACTTC. Translated, it gives CASSLAPAQETQYF.

This clone was observed a handful of times. The chain has TRBV11-2 and TRBJ1-5, with TRBD1 as a possible D gene (5 bases). The V end lost 0 bases, the J end lost 6 bases, and 12 bases lay between the germline ends. This CDR3 has 15 residues. Germline-derived CDR1 and CDR2 are SGHAT and FQNNGV. The CDR3 DNA follows: TGTGCCAGCAGCTTAGATCAGGGAAGGGCTCAGCCCCAGCATTTT. Translation: CASSLDQGRAQPQHF. The full variable domain, in which reference TRBV11-2 and TRBJ1-5 provide the parts outside the CDR3, is EAGVAQSPRYKIIEKRQSVAFWCNPISGHATLYWYQQILGQGPKLLIQFQNNGVVDDSQLPKDRFSAERLKGVDSTLKIQPAKLEDSAVYLCASSLDQGRAQPQHFGDGTRLSIL.

The chain has TRBV7-9 and TRBJ2-7, with unresolved D. The germline V gene has CDR1 SEHNR and CDR2 FQNEAQ (reference sequence). The CDR3 contains 14 residues. V lost 3 bases, J lost 1 base, and 10 bases lay in between. CDR3 in amino acids: CASSFTDGSYEQYF. In DNA, the CDR3 is TGTGCCAGCAGCTTCACCGACGGATCCTACGAGCAGTACTTC.

This chain uses TRBV11-2 with TRBJ1-1; D gene ambiguous. CDR1 and CDR2 from the germline V gene are SGHAT and FQNNGV. The V and J ends lost 2 bases and 1 base respectively, with 8 bases between them. CDR3 length: 14 residues. Here the CDR3 reads CASSLQVANTEAFF. CDR3 bases: TGTGCCAGCAGCTTACAGGTCGCGAACACTGAAGCTTTCTTT. Complete variable domain (other parts from reference TRBV11-2 and TRBJ1-1): EAGVAQSPRYKIIEKRQSVAFWCNPISGHATLYWYQQILGQGPKLLIQFQNNGVVDDSQLPKDRFSAERLKGVDSTLKIQPAKLEDSAVYLCASSLQVANTEAFFGQGTRLTVV.

V gene TRBV5-8 combines with J gene TRBJ2-7; TRBD1 agrees at 10 bases. This CDR3 is 12 amino acids long. Germline V lookup: CDR1 SGHTS, CDR2 YDEGEE. J lost 5 bases, V lost 5 bases, and 1 base had no gene match. The CDR3 sequence is CASRTGGNEQYF. The CDR3 DNA follows: TGTGCCAGCAGGACAGGGGGCAACGAGCAGTACTTC.

The V call is TRBV6-6, the J call TRBJ2-5, with a weak D call TRBD1 (6 bases). Trimming took off 5 bases at V and 1 base at J, with 17 bases between the two ends. The CDR3 runs to 16 residues. The germline gives CDR1 MNHNY, CDR2 SVGAGI (reference sequence). CDR3 residues: CASSGAPGHPQETQYF. The CDR3 DNA reads as TGTGCCAGCAGTGGGGCCCCGGGACATCCCCAAGAGACCCAGTACTTC.